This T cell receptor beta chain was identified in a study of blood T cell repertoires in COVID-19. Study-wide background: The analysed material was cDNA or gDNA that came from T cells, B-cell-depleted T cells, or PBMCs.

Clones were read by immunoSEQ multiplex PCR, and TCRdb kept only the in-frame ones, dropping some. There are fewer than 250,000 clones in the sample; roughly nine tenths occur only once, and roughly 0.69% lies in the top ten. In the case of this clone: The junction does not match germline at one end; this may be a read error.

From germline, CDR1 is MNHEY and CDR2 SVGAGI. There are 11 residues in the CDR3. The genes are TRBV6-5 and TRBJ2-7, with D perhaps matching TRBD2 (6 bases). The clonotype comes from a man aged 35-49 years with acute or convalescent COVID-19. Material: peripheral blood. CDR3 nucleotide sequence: TGTGCCAGCAGTTGGATGGGAGGTTCGGAGTTC. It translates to CASSWMGGSEF.